Below, 2 T cell receptor beta chains from the same sample are listed, as sequenced in a study of cytomegalovirus exposure and HLA in healthy donors. Using immunoSEQ multiplex PCR, the repertoire was profiled, and TCRdb retains in-frame clones only, with some absent. This sample has about 150,000 clones; 86% occur once, and the top ten carry 2% to 2.5%. Sequencing input: PBMCs. The origin of the receptors is a human donor in good health.

This clone has just a few counts. V and J are TRBV7-6 and TRBJ2-3; TRBD2 is a possible D gene (5 bases). Germline-derived CDR1 and CDR2 are SGHVS and FNYEAQ. CDR3 length: 15 residues. V was trimmed by 5 bases and J by 3 bases, leaving 15 bases between them. This CDR3 reads CASSPGEAYTDTQYF. The CDR3 DNA is TGTGCCAGCAGCCCCGGGGAAGCCTATACAGATACGCAGTATTTT. The full variable domain, its missing parts supplied by reference TRBV7-6 and TRBJ2-3, is GAGVSQSPRYKVTKRGQDVALRCDPISGHVSLYWYRQALGQGPEFLTYFNYEAQQDKSGLPNDRFSAERPEGSISTLTIQRTEQRDSAMYRCASSPGEAYTDTQYFGPGTRLTVL.

The chain recombines TRBV14 with TRBJ1-2; D is ambiguous. This CDR3 region has 13 residues. V lost 2 bases and J lost 4, with 8 bases in between. Germline loops: CDR1 SGHDN, CDR2 FVKESK. In nucleotides, the CDR3 is TGTGCCAGCAGCCAACTCCGGGGCTATGGCTACACCTTC. Amino acid sequence: CASSQLRGYGYTF.